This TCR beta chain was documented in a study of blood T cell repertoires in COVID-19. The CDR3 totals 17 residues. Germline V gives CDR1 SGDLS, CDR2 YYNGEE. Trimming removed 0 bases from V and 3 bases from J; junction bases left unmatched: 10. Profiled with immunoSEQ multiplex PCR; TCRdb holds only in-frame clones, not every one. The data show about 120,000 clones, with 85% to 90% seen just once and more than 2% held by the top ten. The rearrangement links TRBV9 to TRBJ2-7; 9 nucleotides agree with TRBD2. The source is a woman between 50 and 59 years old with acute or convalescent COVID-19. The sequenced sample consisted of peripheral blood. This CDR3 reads CASSVGASGTLFYEQYF. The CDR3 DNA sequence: TGTGCCAGCAGCGTAGGTGCTAGCGGGACTCTTTTCTACGAGCAGTACTTC.